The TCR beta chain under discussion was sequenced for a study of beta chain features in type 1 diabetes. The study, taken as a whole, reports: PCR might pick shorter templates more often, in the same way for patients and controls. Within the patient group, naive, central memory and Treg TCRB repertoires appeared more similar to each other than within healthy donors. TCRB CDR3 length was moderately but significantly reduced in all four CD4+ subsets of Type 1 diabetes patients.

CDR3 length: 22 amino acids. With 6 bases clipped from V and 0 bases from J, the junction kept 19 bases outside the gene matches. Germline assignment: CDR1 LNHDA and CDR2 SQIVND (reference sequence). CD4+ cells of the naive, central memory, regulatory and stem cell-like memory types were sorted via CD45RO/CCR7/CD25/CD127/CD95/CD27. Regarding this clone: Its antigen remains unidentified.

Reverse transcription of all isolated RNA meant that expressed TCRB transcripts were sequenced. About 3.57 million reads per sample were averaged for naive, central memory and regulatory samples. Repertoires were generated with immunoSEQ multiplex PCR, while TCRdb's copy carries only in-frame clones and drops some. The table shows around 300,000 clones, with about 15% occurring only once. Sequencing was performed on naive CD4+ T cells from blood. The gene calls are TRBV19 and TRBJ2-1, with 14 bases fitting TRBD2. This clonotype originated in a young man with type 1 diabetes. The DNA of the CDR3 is TGTGCCAGTAGCGGTACGGGACAGAGCTGGACTAGCGGGAGGTTCTCCTACAATGAGCAGTTCTTC. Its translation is CASSGTGQSWTSGRFSYNEQFF.